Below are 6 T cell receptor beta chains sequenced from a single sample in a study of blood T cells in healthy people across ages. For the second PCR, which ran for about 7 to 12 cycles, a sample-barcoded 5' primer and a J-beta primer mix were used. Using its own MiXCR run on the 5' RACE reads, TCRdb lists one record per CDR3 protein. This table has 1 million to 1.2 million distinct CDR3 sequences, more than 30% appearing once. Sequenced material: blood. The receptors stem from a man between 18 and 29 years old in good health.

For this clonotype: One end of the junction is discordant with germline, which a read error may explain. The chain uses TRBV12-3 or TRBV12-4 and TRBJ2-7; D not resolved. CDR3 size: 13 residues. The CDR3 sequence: CTSSLAGGYEQYF. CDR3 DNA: TGTACCAGCAGTTTAGCCGGTGGCTACGAGCAGTACTTC.

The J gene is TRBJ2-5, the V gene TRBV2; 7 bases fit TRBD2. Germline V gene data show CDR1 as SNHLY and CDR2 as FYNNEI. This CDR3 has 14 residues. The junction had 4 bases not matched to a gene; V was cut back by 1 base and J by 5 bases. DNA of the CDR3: TGTGCCAGCAGTGAAGGGGTTAGCGGGGAGACCCAGTACTTC. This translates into CASSEGVSGETQYF.

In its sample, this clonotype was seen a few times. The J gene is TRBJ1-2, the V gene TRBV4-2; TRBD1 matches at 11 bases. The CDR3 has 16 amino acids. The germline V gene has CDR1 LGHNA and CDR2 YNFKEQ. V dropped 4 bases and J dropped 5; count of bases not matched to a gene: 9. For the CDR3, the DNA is TGTGCCAGCAGCCCCCGGACAGGGGGCGCCAGGTATGGCTACACCTTC. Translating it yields CASSPRTGGARYGYTF.

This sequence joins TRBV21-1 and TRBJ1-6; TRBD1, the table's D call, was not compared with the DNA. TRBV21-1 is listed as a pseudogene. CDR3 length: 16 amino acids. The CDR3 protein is CASSKDGQGNNSPLHF. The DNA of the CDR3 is TGTGCCAGCAGCAAGGATGGACAGGGTAATAATTCACCCCTCCACTTT.

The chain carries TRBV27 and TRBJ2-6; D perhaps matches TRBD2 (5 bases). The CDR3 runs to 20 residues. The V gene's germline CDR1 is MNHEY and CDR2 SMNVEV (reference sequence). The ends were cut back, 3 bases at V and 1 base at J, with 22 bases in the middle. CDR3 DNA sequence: TGTGCCAGCAGTTTTGCCCCAATGGAGCGAGGGCTTTCTGGGGCCAACGTCCTGACTTTC. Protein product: CASSFAPMERGLSGANVLTF.

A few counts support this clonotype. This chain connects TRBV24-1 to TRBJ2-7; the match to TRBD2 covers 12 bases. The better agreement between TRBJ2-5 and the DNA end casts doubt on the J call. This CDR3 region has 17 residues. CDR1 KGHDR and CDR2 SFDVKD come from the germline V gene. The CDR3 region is CATSDSGLAGSFETQYF. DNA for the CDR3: TGTGCCACCAGTGATTCTGGACTAGCGGGGTCGTTTGAGACCCAGTACTTC.